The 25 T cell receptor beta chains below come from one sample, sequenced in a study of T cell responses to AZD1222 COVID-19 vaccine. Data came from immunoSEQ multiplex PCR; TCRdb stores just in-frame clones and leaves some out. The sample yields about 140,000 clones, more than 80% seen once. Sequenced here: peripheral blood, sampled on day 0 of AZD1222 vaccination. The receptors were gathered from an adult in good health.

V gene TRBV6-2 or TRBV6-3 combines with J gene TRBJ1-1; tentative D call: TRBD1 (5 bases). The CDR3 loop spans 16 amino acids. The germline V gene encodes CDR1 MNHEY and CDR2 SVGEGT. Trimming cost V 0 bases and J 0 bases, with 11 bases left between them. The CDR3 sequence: CASSYSGRRMNTEAFF. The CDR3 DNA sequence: TGTGCCAGCAGTTACTCGGGACGGAGGATGAACACTGAAGCTTTCTTT.

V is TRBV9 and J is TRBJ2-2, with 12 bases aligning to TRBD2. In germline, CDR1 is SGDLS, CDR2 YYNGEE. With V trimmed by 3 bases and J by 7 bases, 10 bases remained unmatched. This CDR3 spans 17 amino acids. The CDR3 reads CASSEGPSGRGGGELFF. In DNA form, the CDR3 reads TGTGCCAGCAGCGAGGGGCCTAGCGGGAGGGGAGGCGGGGAGCTGTTTTTT. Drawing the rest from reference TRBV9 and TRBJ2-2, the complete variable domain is DSGVTQTPKHLITATGQRVTLRCSPRSGDLSVYWYQQSLDQGLQFLIQYYNGEERAKGNILERFSAQQFPDLHSELNLSSLELGDSALYFCASSEGPSGRGGGELFFGEGSRLTVL.

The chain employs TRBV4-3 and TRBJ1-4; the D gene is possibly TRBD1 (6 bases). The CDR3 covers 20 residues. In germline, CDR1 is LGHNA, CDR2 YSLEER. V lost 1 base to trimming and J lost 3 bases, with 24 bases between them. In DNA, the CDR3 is TGCGCCAGCAGCCAAGGTTTCAGGGGCCGTAAATGGGGTGCTAATGAAAAACTGTTTTTT. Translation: CASSQGFRGRKWGANEKLFF.

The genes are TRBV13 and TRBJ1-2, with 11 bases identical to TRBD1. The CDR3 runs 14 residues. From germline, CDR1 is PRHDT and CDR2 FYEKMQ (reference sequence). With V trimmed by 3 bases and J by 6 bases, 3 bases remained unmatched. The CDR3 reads CASSFRTGGNGYTF. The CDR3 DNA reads TGTGCCAGCAGCTTCCGGACAGGGGGCAATGGCTACACCTTC. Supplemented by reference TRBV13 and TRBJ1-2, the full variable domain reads AAGVIQSPRHLIKEKRETATLKCYPIPRHDTVYWYQQGPGQDPQFLISFYEKMQSDKGSIPDRFSAQQFSDYHSELNMSSLELGDSALYFCASSFRTGGNGYTFGSGTRLTVV.

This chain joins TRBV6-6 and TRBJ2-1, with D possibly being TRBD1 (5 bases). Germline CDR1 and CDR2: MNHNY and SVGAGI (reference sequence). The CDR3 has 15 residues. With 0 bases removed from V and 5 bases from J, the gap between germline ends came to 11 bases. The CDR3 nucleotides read TGTGCCAGCAGTTACTCCCTTGGGGCTAACAATGAGCAGTTCTTC. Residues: CASSYSLGANNEQFF.

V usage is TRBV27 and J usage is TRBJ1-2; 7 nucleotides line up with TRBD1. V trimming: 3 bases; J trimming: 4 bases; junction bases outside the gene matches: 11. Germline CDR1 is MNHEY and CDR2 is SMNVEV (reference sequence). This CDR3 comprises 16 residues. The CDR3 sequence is CASSLGTGGGIYGYTF. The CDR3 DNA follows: TGTGCCAGCAGTTTGGGGACGGGAGGGGGCATCTATGGCTACACCTTC.

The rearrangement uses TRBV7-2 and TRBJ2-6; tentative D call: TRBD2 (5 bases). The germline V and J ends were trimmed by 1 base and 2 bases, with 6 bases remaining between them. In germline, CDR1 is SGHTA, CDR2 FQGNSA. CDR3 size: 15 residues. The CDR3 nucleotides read TGTGCCAGCAGCTTAGGAGGGACTGGGGCCAACGTCCTGACTTTC. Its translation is CASSLGGTGANVLTF.

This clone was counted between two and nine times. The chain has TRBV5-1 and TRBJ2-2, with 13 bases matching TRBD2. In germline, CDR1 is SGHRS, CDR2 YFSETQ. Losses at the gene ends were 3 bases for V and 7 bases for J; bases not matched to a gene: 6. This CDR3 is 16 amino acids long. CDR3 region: CASSSGTSGIYGELFF. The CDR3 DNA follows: TGCGCCAGCAGCTCCGGGACTAGCGGGATTTACGGGGAGCTGTTTTTT.

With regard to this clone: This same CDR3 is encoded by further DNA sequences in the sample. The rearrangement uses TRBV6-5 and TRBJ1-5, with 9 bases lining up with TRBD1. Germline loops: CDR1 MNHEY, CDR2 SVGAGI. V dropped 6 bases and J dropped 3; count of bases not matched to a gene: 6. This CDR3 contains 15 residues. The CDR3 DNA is TGTGCCAGCAGCCGTGGACAGGGGTCCAATCAGCCCCAGCATTTT. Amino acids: CASSRGQGSNQPQHF.

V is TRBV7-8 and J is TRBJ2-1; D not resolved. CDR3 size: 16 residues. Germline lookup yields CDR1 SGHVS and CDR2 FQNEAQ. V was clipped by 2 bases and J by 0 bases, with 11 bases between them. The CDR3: CASSLTDSSSYNEQFF. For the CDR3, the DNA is TGTGCCAGCAGCTTAACGGATTCGAGCTCCTACAATGAGCAGTTCTTC.

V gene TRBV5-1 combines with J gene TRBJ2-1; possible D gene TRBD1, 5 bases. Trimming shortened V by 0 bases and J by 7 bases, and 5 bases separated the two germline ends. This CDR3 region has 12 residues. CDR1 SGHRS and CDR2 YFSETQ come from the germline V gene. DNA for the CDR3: TGCGCCAGCAGCTTGGAGGGGAATGAGCAGTTCTTC. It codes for CASSLEGNEQFF. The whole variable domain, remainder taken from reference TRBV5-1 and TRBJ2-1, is KAGVTQTPRYLIKTRGQQVTLSCSPISGHRSVSWYQQTPGQGLQFLFEYFSETQRNKGNFPGRFSGRQFSNSRSEMNVSTLELGDSALYLCASSLEGNEQFFGPGTRLTVL.

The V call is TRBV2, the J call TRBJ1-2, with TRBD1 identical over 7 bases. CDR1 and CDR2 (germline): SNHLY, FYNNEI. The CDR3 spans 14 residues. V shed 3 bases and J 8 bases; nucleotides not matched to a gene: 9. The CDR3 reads CASSEDRRLLGYTF. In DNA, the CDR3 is TGTGCCAGCAGTGAGGACAGGCGATTACTCGGCTACACCTTC.

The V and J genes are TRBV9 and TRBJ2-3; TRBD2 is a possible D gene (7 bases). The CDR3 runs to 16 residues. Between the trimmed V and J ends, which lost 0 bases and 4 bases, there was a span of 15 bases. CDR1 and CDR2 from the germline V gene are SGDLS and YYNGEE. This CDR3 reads CASSVGGGWGADTQYF. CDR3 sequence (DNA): TGTGCCAGCAGCGTAGGCGGGGGCTGGGGCGCAGATACGCAGTATTTT.

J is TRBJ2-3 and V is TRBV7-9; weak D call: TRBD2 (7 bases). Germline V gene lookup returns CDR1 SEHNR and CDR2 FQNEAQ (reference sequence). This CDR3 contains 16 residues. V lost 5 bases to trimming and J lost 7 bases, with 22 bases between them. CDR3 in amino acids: CASSPVGGQVRNTQYF. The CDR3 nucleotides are TGTGCCAGCAGCCCCGTCGGGGGGCAGGTTCGGAATACGCAGTATTTT.

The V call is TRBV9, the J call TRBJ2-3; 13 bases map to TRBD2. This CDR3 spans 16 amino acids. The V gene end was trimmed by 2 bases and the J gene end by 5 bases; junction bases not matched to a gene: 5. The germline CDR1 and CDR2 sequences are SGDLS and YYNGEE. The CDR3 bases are TGTGCCAGCAGCGTCACTAGCGGGGGGGCGAAAGATACGCAGTATTTT. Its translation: CASSVTSGGAKDTQYF.

The CDR3: CASSDPRGAGNQPQHF. CDR3 nucleotide sequence: TGTGCCAGTAGTGACCCCCGGGGGGCCGGCAATCAGCCCCAGCATTTT. The V call is TRBV19, the J call TRBJ1-5; D might be TRBD1 (6 bases). The CDR3 runs to 16 residues. Germline CDR1 and CDR2: LNHDA and SQIVND (reference sequence). V was shortened by 5 bases and J by 2 bases, with 16 bases between the two germline ends.

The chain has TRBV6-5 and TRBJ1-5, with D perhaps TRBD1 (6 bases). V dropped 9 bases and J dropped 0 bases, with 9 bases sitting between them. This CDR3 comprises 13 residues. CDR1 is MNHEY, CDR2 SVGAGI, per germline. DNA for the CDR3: TGTGCCAGTCAGGGGTTTAGCAATCAGCCCCAGCATTTT. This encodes CASQGFSNQPQHF.

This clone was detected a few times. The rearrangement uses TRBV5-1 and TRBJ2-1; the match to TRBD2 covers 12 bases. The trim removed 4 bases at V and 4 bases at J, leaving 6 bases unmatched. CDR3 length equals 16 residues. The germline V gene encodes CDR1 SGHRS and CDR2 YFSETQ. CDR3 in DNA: TGCGCCAGCAGCCCCGCGACTAGCGGGGGTTACAATGAGCAGTTCTTC. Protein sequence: CASSPATSGGYNEQFF.

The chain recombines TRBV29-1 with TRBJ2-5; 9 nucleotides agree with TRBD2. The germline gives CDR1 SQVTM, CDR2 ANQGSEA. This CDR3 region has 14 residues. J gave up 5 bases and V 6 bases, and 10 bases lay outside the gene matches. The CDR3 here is CSVVGAAGGETQYF. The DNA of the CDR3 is TGCAGCGTCGTCGGGGCGGCGGGAGGGGAGACCCAGTACTTC.

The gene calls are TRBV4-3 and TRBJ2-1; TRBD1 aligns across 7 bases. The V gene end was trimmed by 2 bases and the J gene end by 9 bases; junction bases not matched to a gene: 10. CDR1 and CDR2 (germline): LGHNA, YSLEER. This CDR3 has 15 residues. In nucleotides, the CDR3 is TGCGCCAGCAGCCAAACAAACCTAGGGGGCCGTGAGCAGTTCTTC. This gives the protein CASSQTNLGGREQFF.

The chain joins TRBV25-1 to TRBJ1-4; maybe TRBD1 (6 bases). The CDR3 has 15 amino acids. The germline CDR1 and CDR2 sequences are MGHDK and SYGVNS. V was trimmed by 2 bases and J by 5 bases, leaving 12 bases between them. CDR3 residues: CASSELRGVNEKLFF. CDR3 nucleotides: TGTGCCAGCAGTGAACTCAGGGGCGTGAATGAAAAACTGTTTTTT.

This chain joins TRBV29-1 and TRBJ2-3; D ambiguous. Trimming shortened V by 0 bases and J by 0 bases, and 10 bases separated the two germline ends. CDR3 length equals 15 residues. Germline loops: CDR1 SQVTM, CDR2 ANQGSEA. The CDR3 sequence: CSVEESPASTDTQYF. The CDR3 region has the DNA TGCAGCGTTGAAGAGTCACCTGCTAGCACAGATACGCAGTATTTT.

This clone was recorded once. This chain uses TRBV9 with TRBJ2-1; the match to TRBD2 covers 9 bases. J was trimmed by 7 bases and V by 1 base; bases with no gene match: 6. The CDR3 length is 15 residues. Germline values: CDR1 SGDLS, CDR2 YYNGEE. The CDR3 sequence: CASSVTSGLGNEQFF. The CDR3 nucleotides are TGTGCCAGCAGCGTAACTAGCGGGCTGGGGAATGAGCAGTTCTTC.

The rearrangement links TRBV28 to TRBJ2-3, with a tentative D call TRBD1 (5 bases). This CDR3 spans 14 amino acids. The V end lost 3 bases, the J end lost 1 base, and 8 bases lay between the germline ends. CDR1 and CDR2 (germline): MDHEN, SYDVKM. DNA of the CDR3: TGTGCCAGCAGTTTTGACAGACGCACAGATACGCAGTATTTT. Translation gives CASSFDRRTDTQYF. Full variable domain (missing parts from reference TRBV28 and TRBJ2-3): DVKVTQSSRYLVKRTGEKVFLECVQDMDHENMFWYRQDPGLGLRLIYFSYDVKMKEKGDIPEGYSVSREKKERFSLILESASTNQTSMYLCASSFDRRTDTQYFGPGTRLTVL.

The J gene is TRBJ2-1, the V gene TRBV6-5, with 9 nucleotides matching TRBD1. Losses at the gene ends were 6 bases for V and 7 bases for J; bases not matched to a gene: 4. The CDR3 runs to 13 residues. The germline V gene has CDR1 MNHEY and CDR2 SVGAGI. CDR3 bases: TGTGCCAGCAGCGGGGACAGGGTGAATGAGCAGTTCTTC. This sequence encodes CASSGDRVNEQFF.